The subject of this entry is one T cell receptor beta chain. A read error may account for a junction end that differs from germline. The CDR3 contains 16 residues. CDR1 is MNHEY, CDR2 SVGAGI, per germline. The data were taken from a study of tumor-infiltrating lymphocytes in primary liver carcinoma. Across the whole study: Tumor lesions were T1-T3 N0M0 and spanned roughly 4 to 10 cm.

TCR beta cDNA came from about 0.55 ug total RNA, primed with a constant-region primer. Library construction for TCR beta comprised three nested multiplex PCR rounds performed with slightly modified ARM-PCR. For 10 cycles apiece, the opening two PCR rounds ran with TRBV1-TRBV30 forward primers and a C-beta reverse primer. TCRdb reprocessed the multiplex PCR reads via MiXCR and lists one record per CDR3 protein. This table has 35,000 to 50,000 distinct CDR3 sequences, 60% to 80% appearing once. From roughly 21-30 mg of unsorted bulk tissue, DNA and RNA were co-extracted together. The TCR comes from a woman aged 25 to 39 with primary liver carcinoma and hepatitis B virus infection. The chain joins TRBV6-5 to TRBJ1-6; unclear D gene. Input material: tumor-adjacent normal liver tissue. The DNA for the CDR3 is TGTGCCAGCAATAAACAGTCTACCATATATAATTCACCCCTCCACTTC. The encoded protein is CASNKQSTIYNSPLHF.